This T cell receptor (beta chain) was sequenced in a study of cytomegalovirus exposure and HLA in healthy donors. Trimming left V 5 bases short and J 0 bases short, with 10 bases between. The length of the CDR3 is 15 residues. Germline-derived CDR1 and CDR2 are MDHEN and SYDVKM. The donors belonged to the approximately 120-subject validation cohort, separate from the roughly 710-subject first cohort. TCRdb's table, derived via immunoSEQ multiplex PCR, lists solely in-frame clones and lacks some. The data contain 150,000 to 250,000 clones, approximately 78% of them singletons. This receptor was obtained from a woman between 25 and 40 years old in good health and CMV-seronegative. The V call is TRBV28, the J call TRBJ1-4, with D maybe TRBD1 (5 bases). The sample comprised PBMCs. DNA for the CDR3: TGTGCCAGCAGTGACACAGGTGCAACTAATGAAAAACTGTTTTTT. As protein: CASSDTGATNEKLFF.